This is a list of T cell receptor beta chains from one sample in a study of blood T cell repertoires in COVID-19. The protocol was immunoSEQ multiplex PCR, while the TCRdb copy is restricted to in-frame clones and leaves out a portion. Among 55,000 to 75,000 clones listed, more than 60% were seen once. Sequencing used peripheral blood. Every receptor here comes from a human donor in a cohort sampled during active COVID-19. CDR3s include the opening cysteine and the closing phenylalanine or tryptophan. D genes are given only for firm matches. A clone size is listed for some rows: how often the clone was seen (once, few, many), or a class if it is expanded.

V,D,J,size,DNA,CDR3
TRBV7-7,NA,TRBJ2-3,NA,TGTGCTAGCAGCTTAACTAGCTTGGGAACAGATACGCAGTATTTT,CASSLTSLGTDTQYF
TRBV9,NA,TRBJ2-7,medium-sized,TGTGCCAGCAGCGCCCAGTCGTCTCCCGGGACTGGGTCCTACGAGCAGTACTTC,CASSAQSSPGTGSYEQYF
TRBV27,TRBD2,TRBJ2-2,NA,TGTGCCAGCAGGCGGGGGGGAGACACCGGGGAGCTGTTTTTT,CASRRGGDTGELFF
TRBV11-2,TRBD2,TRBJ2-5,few,TGTGCCAGCAGCCTAGGGGTCTCAGCGGGGGACTCCCAAGAGACCCAGTACTTC,CASSLGVSAGDSQETQYF
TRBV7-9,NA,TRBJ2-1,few,TGTGCCAGCAGCTTAGATGTTGTCGGGAGCTCCTACAATGAGCAGTTCTTC,CASSLDVVGSSYNEQFF
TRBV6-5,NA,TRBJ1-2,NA,TGTGCCAGCAGTAACCGGGGGGTAGTGGATGGCTACACCTTC,CASSNRGVVDGYTF
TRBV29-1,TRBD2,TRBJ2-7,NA,TGCAGCGTTTATACTAGCGGGGCGAACGAGCAGTACTTC,CSVYTSGANEQYF
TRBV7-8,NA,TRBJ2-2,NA,TGTGCCAGCAGCCGACAGAACACCGGGGAGCTGTTTTTT,CASSRQNTGELFF
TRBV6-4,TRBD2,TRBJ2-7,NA,TGTGCCAGCAGCCGCCTGGCGGGAGGCGAGCAGTACTTC,CASSRLAGGEQYF
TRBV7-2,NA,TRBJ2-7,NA,TGTGCCAGCAGCTGGACTATCTACTACGAGCAGTACTTC,CASSWTIYYEQYF
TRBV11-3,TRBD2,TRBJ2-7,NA,TGTGCCAGCAGCGTGGGACTAGCGGATCCGGGCGAGCAGTACTTC,CASSVGLADPGEQYF
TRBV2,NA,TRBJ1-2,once,TGTGCCAGCAGTGTGAGTCAGACTAGCTATGGCTACACCTTC,CASSVSQTSYGYTF
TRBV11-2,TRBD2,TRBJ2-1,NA,TGTGCCAGCAGCTTACTAGCGGGAGTGGGAAATGAGCAGTTCTTC,CASSLLAGVGNEQFF
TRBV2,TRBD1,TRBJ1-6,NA,TGTGCCAGCGGACAGGGTTTTGATAATTCACCCCTCCACTTT,CASGQGFDNSPLHF
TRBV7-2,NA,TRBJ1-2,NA,TGTGCCAGCAGCATAGGAGGGAAGATGTATGGCTACACCTTC,CASSIGGKMYGYTF
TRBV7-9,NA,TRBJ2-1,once,TGTGCCAGCAGACTCGCGGGGCCGGGAAATTCGGGTGAGCAGTTCTTC,CASRLAGPGNSGEQFF
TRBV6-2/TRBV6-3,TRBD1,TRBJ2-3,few,TGTGCCAGCAGTTACTACCAGGGGGATTCAGATACGCAGTATTTT,CASSYYQGDSDTQYF
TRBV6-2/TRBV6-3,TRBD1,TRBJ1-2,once,TGTGCCAGCAGTCACCGACAGGGGGCGAACTATGGCTACACCTTC,CASSHRQGANYGYTF
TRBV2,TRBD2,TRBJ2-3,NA,TGTGCCAGCAGTGACGGACTAGCGGGGGTTTCTAGCACAGATACGCAGTATTTT,CASSDGLAGVSSTDTQYF
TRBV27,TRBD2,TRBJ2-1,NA,TGTGCCAGCAGCCTGACTAGCGGATACAATGAGCAGTTCTTC,CASSLTSGYNEQFF
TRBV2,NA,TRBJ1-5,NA,TGTGCCAGCAGTGAAATTTATAGCAATCAGCCCCAGCATTTT,CASSEIYSNQPQHF
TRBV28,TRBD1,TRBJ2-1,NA,TGTGCCAGCAGTTTATTCGGACAGGGAGACAATGAGCAGTTCTTC,CASSLFGQGDNEQFF
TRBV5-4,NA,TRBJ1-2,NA,TGTGCCAGCAGCTTGGACAGCGGTACCTATGGCTACACCTTC,CASSLDSGTYGYTF
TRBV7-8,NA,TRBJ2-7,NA,TGTGCCAGCAGCTTAGAGGGTGGAGGGGCCTACGAGCAGTACTTC,CASSLEGGGAYEQYF
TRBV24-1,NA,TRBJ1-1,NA,TGTGCCACCAGTGATTCAGGGGCAGATACTGAAGCTTTCTTT,CATSDSGADTEAFF
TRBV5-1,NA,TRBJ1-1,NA,TGCGCCAGCAGCCTTAGCGGCACTGAAGCTTTCTTT,CASSLSGTEAFF
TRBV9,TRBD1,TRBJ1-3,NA,TGTGCCAGCAGCCAAACTGTGACAGGGAAGTCACTCTCTGGAAACACCATATATTTT,CASSQTVTGKSLSGNTIYF
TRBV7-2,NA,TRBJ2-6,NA,TGTGCCAGCAGCTCGGCAATACAGATAAACTCTGGGGCCAACGTCCTGACTTTC,CASSSAIQINSGANVLTF
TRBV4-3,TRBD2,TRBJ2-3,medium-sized,TGCGCCAGCAGCCAAGAGCTAGCGGGAGGGACAGATACGCAGTATTTT,CASSQELAGGTDTQYF
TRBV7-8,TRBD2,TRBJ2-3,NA,TGTGCCAGCAGCCGAGATACTAGCGGGGGGGGCACAGATACGCAGTATTTT,CASSRDTSGGGTDTQYF
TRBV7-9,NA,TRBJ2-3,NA,TGTGCCAGCAGCCGAGCAGTAGGGGGAGATACGCAGTATTTT,CASSRAVGGDTQYF
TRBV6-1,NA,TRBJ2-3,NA,TGTGCCAGCAGTGAAGCGGCCAGCATCGGGACAGATACGCAGTATTTT,CASSEAASIGTDTQYF
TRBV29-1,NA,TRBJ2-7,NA,TGCAGCGGTTCCCGGGGGAGGTCCTACGAGCAGTACTTC,CSGSRGRSYEQYF
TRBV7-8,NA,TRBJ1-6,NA,TGTGCCAGCAGCTTTACACAGGGCCTGGATTCACCCCTCCACTTT,CASSFTQGLDSPLHF
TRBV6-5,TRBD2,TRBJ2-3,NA,TGTGCCAGCAGCGGCTATGCGGGAGGGCCAGATACGCAGTATTTT,CASSGYAGGPDTQYF
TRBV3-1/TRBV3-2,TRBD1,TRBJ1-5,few,TGTGCCAGCAGCCTTGGACAGGGTGGGGGTCAGCCCCAGCATTTT,CASSLGQGGGQPQHF
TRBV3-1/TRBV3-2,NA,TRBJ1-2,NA,TGTGCCAGCAGCCAGACAGTAGGATATGGCTACACCTTC,CASSQTVGYGYTF
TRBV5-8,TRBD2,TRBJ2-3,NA,TGTGCCAGCAGCCTGGGACTAGCGATAGATACGCAGTATTTT,CASSLGLAIDTQYF
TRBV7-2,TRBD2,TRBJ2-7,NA,TGTGCCAGCAGCGGCGGGACTAGGTACGAGCAGTACTTC,CASSGGTRYEQYF
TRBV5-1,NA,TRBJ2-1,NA,TGCGCCAGCAGCTTGGGCGGAATAGCGAATGAGCAGTTCTTC,CASSLGGIANEQFF
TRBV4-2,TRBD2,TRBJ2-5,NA,TGTGCCAGCAGCCCCAGGTCTAGCGGGGTAACTGAAGAGACCCAGTACTTC,CASSPRSSGVTEETQYF
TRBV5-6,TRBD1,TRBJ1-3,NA,TGTGCCAGCAGCACTCCGGGACAGGGGGCCAGGGGAAACACCATATATTTT,CASSTPGQGARGNTIYF
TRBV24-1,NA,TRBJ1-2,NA,TGTGCCACCAGTGACCCAGGCTCAGGGAAAGAGGTTTCCGGCTACACCTTC,CATSDPGSGKEVSGYTF
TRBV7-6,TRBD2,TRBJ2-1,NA,TGTGCCAGCAGCTTAGGAGCCCTAGCGGGAGAATTGGATGAGCAGTTCTTC,CASSLGALAGELDEQFF
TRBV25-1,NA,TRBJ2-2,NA,TGTGCCAGCAGTGTACAGAACACCGGGGAGCTGTTTTTT,CASSVQNTGELFF
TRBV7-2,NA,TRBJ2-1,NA,TGTGCCAGCAGCTTAGAACGCGACAATGAGCAGTTCTTC,CASSLERDNEQFF
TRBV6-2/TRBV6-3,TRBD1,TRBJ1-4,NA,TGTGCCAGCAGCGCACACCTCATCGGGACAGGTGGCGAAAAACTGTTTTTT,CASSAHLIGTGGEKLFF
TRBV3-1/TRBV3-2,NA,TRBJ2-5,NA,TGTGCCAGCAGCCAAGAAACTAGCCAAAAGGGAGAGACCCAGTACTTC,CASSQETSQKGETQYF
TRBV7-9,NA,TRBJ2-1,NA,TGTGCCAGCAGCCCCCAATCCGGACTCACGTTAAGCAATGAGCAGTTCTTC,CASSPQSGLTLSNEQFF
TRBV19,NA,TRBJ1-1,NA,TGTGCCAGTAGTATAGTCTCGAACACTGAAGCTTTCTTT,CASSIVSNTEAFF
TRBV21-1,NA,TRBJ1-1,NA,TGTGCCAGCAGCAACAAACAGGCCTCAGACACTGAAGCTTTCTTT,CASSNKQASDTEAFF
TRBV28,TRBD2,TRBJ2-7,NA,TGTGCCAGCAGTCCTCCGGGAGGGATATACGAGCAGTACTTC,CASSPPGGIYEQYF
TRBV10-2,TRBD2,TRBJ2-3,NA,TGCGCCAGCAGGGCCGGGACTAGCGGGAGGGCCGCAGATACGCAGTATTTT,CASRAGTSGRAADTQYF